The T cell receptor (beta chain) under discussion was sequenced for a study of T cell repertoires in cytomegalovirus infection. Turning to the study itself: Indications came from public TCR beta signatures; they pointed to CMV infection and to a matching HLA type. Study-wide points: HLA-C-restricted, CMV-specific TCR beta clonotypes were dominant ex vivo.

On this clonotype itself: Its antigen is not identified.

TCRdb recomputed calls from the reads with MiXCR, one row per CDR3 protein. The table records 510,000 or so distinct CDR3 sequences, more than 25% of them present only once. V was shortened by 5 bases and J by 0 bases, with 26 bases between the two germline ends. The CDR3 totals 20 residues. From germline, CDR1 is SGHTA and CDR2 FQGNSA. The chain recombines TRBV7-2 with TRBJ1-5; the D is unclear. The clonotype comes from a human donor in good health (CMV status not recorded). Some clones in this sample may be carry-over from other donors' samples. Input material: PBMCs. The DNA for the CDR3 is TGTGCCAGCAGCCCAGAGGGCGGCAGTCTCGGATGGGATAGCAATCAGCCCCAGCATTTT. Encoded protein: CASSPEGGSLGWDSNQPQHF.